Listed here is a single T cell receptor beta chain. Profiled with immunoSEQ multiplex PCR; TCRdb holds only in-frame clones, not every one. The sample shows 87,000 or so clones, about 88% of them seen only once. The sample comes from a study of blood T cell repertoires in COVID-19. The J segment lost 10 bases and the V segment lost 5 bases, leaving 7 bases of the junction unmatched. CDR1 and CDR2 from the germline V gene are MGHDK and SYGVNS. The CDR3 spans 13 residues. Sequenced: peripheral blood. The TCR sequence derives from a man in his forties or fifties with acute or convalescent COVID-19. V usage is TRBV25-1 and J usage is TRBJ2-3; 9 nucleotides align to TRBD1. CDR3: CASSMGQGAPQYF. Written as DNA, the CDR3 is TGTGCCAGCAGTATGGGACAGGGAGCTCCGCAGTATTTT.